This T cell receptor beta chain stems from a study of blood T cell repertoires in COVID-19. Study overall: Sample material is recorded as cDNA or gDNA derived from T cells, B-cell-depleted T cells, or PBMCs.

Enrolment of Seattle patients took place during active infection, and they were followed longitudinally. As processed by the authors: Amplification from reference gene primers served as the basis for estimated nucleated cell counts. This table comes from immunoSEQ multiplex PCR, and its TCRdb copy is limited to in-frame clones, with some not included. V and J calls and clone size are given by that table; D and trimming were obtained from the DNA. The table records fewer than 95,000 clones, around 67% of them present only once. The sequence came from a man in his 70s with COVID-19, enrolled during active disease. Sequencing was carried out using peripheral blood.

DNA of the CDR3: TGTGCCAGCAGCTTAGCGGGAGGGCCGAATGAGCAGTTCTTC. Its protein product is CASSLAGGPNEQFF. This chain joins TRBV11-3 and TRBJ2-1, with 8 bases aligning to TRBD2. Germline V gene data show CDR1 as SGHNT and CDR2 as YENEEA. This CDR3 is 14 amino acids long. The V segment lost 1 base and the J segment 7 bases; nucleotides outside the gene matches: 3.